This TCR beta chain was observed in a study of blood T cell repertoires in COVID-19 (dated by TCRdb to the early 2020s). With respect to the entire study: The collaborator samples originated in the United States, Italy and Spain and spanned the acute and convalescent phases of COVID-19. The prospective study material was composed of cDNA or gDNA derived from T cells, B-cell-depleted T cells, or PBMCs. The dataset comprised deeply sampled blood TCRbeta repertoires from subjects exposed to, actively infected with, or recovered from COVID-19. The repertoires were made available in a free public database intended to serve as a resource for research on the immune response to SARS-CoV-2. Samples were obtained from the ongoing ImmuneRACE study (first 160 participants) and from roughly 1,300 subjects provided by 6 global collaborators. The sample metadata nearly always contained a de-identified subject ID, COVID-19 status, age in years and sex. HLA class I and class II types, where available, came from metadata supplied by the sample provider rather than from assay-based typing.

In the prospective study, participants were about 18 to 95 years old, resided in about two dozen geographic areas of the United States, and were enrolled through a virtual design. In the prospective study, participants were assigned to cohorts based on the clinical history participants reported in a screening survey and a study questionnaire. Recovered participants in ImmuneRACE Cohort 3 were defined by two consecutive negative NP/OP PCR tests, clearance by a healthcare professional, or resolution of symptoms. In the prospective study, whole blood, serum and a nasopharyngeal or oropharyngeal swab were collected from each participant by mobile phlebotomists. Additional blood draws and questionnaires over an approximately two-month period could optionally be provided by prospective study participants. Before DNA extraction, prospective study blood samples were shipped either frozen or at room temperature.

Points the paper makes about the study in general: Clinical and demographic metadata were provided uncurated, with the amount varying by source and participant.

TCRbeta CDR3 regions were amplified from genomic DNA using the immunoSEQ Assay, a bias-controlled multiplex PCR. Processing in the source paper ran as follows. The number of nucleated cells in each sample was estimated from the amplification of reference gene primers within the assay. To quantify the absolute abundance of each unique TCRbeta CDR3 rearrangement, sequence reads were collapsed and filtered. For each sample, productive Simpson clonality was calculated as the square root of Simpson's diversity index over productive rearrangements. This immuneACCESS table, as held by TCRdb, lists in-frame sequences with V and J called but not all clones. Of the missing ones, under half trace to an unresolved V gene in checked studies; the others have no known cause. The D gene and trimming were derived from the DNA, and the V and J assignments and clone size from that table. The table for this sample lists around 300,000 clones; over 75% of them were counted only once. The ten largest account for approximately 1.2% of the sample.

A note on this clone: No antigen is known for it. There are no base qualities to consult, and no much larger clone falls within one base.

CDR1 and CDR2, per the germline V gene, are SGHTA and FQGNSA. V and J are truncated by 1 base and 6 bases respectively, leaving an intervening sequence of 13 bases. From its cysteine to its phenylalanine, the CDR3 spans 15 amino acids. CDR3 DNA is the only sequence kept; it has 45 bases, read in frame from the first base. The sequenced material came from PBMCs or T cells enriched from blood (not recorded which). In this chain, TRBV7-2 is recombined with TRBJ2-1; the D gene is perhaps TRBD2, from 5 matching bases. The clonotype was recovered from a woman aged 30 to 39 who had recovered from COVID-19. The CDR3 in this case is CASSLVVSSVNEQFF. The DNA sequence follows: TGTGCCAGCAGCTTAGTGGTCAGTAGCGTCAATGAGCAGTTCTTC.